This TCR beta chain was captured by sequencing in a study of radiotherapy plus CTLA-4 blockade in lung cancer. People whose metastatic non-small-cell lung cancer was chemo-refractory got focal radiation along with CTLA-4 blockade by ipilimumab. As concerns this clone: Its target is unknown.

V was cut by 2 bases and J by 5 bases, with 9 bases left in between. The CDR3 is made up of 13 amino acids. CDR1 is LNHDA, CDR2 SQIVND, per germline (reference sequence). The protocol was immunoSEQ multiplex PCR, while the TCRdb copy is restricted to in-frame clones and leaves out a portion. Among fewer than 65,000 clones listed, about 83% were seen once. Study-level points and caveats: Per reports, early blood T cell clone dynamics, plus interferon-beta, forecast response most strongly. Researchers report tumor-derived TCR clones expanding in blood after radiotherapy plus ipilimumab.

The origin of this receptor is a human donor with non-small cell lung cancer whose response to radiotherapy plus ipilimumab could not be evaluated. V is TRBV19 and J is TRBJ2-5, with a weak D call TRBD1 (6 bases). The input for sequencing was peripheral blood, taken from a patient treated with radiotherapy plus ipilimumab. DNA of the CDR3: TGTGCCAGTAGTATATGGGGGCCGGAGACCCAGTACTTC. Amino acid sequence: CASSIWGPETQYF.